The 19 T cell receptor beta chains reported below all come from one sample, sequenced in a study of CD8+ T cells in alopecia areata. Extracted RNA was reverse transcribed into cDNA, the sequencing template. Assay used: immunoSEQ multiplex PCR; TCRdb lists only in-frame clones, some missing. The sample holds some 150,000 clones, approximately 65% seen once. The material was CD8+ T cells sorted from blood, obtained at week 0. The receptors here all came from a human donor with alopecia areata.

V usage is TRBV13 and J usage is TRBJ2-7, with TRBD1 as a possible D gene (7 bases). The CDR3 covers 13 residues. The ends were cut back, 5 bases at V and 3 bases at J, with 11 bases in the middle. The germline gives CDR1 PRHDT, CDR2 FYEKMQ (reference sequence). Here the CDR3 DNA reads TGTGCCAGCAGCCAGGGGGAGGACTACGAGCAGTACTTC. Its protein is CASSQGEDYEQYF.

The CDR3 nucleotides read TGTGCCAGCAGCCAAGTCCACAGGGGTGGCTACACCTTC. Protein sequence: CASSQVHRGGYTF. The V gene is TRBV4-2, the J gene TRBJ1-2; 7 nucleotides align to TRBD1. The germline V gene has CDR1 LGHNA and CDR2 YNFKEQ. V lost 1 base to trimming and J lost 7 bases; unmatched junction nucleotides: 3. The CDR3 runs to 13 residues.

The chain couples TRBV19 to TRBJ2-7; D call uncertain. The CDR3 runs 13 residues. V gave up 3 bases and J gave up 3 bases, with 9 bases separating them. Germline V gives CDR1 LNHDA, CDR2 SQIVND (reference sequence). The CDR3 reads CASSIYENYEQYF. DNA of the CDR3: TGTGCCAGTAGTATCTACGAGAACTACGAGCAGTACTTC.

The V and J genes are TRBV29-1 and TRBJ1-1, with D tentatively TRBD1 (6 bases). CDR1 is SQVTM, CDR2 ANQGSEA, per germline. This CDR3 has 11 residues. Trimming removed 4 bases from V and 5 bases from J, with 8 bases in between. This CDR3 reads CSVARGTEAFF. Here the CDR3 DNA reads TGCAGCGTTGCCAGGGGAACTGAAGCTTTCTTT.

This chain joins TRBV29-1 and TRBJ2-7, with 9 bases fitting TRBD2. CDR1 and CDR2 (germline): SQVTM, ANQGSEA. The V gene end was trimmed by 3 bases and the J gene end by 2 bases; junction bases not matched to a gene: 2. The CDR3 spans 13 residues. This CDR3 is CSVETSGAYEQYF. Here the CDR3 DNA reads TGCAGCGTTGAGACTAGCGGAGCCTACGAGCAGTACTTC.

The CDR3 region has the DNA TGTGCCAGCAGCCAACATGCTGGGGATACGCAGTATTTT. Protein: CASSQHAGDTQYF. The V call is TRBV4-2, the J call TRBJ2-3, with D hard to call. CDR3 length: 13 amino acids. CDR1 is LGHNA, CDR2 YNFKEQ, per germline. The V end was cut by 2 bases, the J end by 6 bases, with 9 bases between.

Of note for this clone: Different DNA sequences within this sample yield the same CDR3. Here the CDR3 DNA reads TGTGCCAGCAGCTTAGGGGGGAGGCAAGAGACCCAGTACTTC. Amino acid sequence: CASSLGGRQETQYF. V and J are TRBV13 and TRBJ2-5; D perhaps matches TRBD2 (6 bases). Germline assignment: CDR1 PRHDT and CDR2 FYEKMQ (reference sequence). The V end lost 0 bases, the J end lost 2 bases, and 7 bases lay between the germline ends. The CDR3 covers 14 residues. The full variable domain, rest sourced from reference TRBV13 and TRBJ2-5, is AAGVIQSPRHLIKEKRETATLKCYPIPRHDTVYWYQQGPGQDPQFLISFYEKMQSDKGSIPDRFSAQQFSDYHSELNMSSLELGDSALYFCASSLGGRQETQYFGPGTRLLVL.

The rearrangement joins TRBV2 to TRBJ2-6; tentative D call: TRBD1 (6 bases). V lost 6 bases and J 2 bases, leaving 14 bases between the germline ends. Germline values: CDR1 SNHLY, CDR2 FYNNEI. This CDR3 contains 16 residues. Written as DNA, the CDR3 is TGTGCCAGCAGCAGTGGCAGGGGAACTGGGGCCAACGTCCTGACTTTC. Amino acids: CASSSGRGTGANVLTF.

This clone appeared a single time. The V call is TRBV30, the J call TRBJ1-4; possibly TRBD1 for D (6 bases). The ends were cut back, 2 bases at V and 7 bases at J, with 20 bases in the middle. Germline-derived CDR1 and CDR2 are GTSNPN and SVGIG (reference sequence). This CDR3 spans 16 amino acids. Written as DNA, the CDR3 is TGTGCCTGGAGTCACTCCTTACAGGGACGAGGTGAAAAACTGTTTTTT. Encoded protein: CAWSHSLQGRGEKLFF.

The table lists this clone with a few counts. This rearrangement joins TRBV15 to TRBJ2-7; TRBD1 might be the D (6 bases). V was cut by 8 bases and J by 0 bases, with 17 bases left in between. CDR3 length: 15 residues. The V gene's germline CDR1 is LNHNV and CDR2 YYDKDF (reference sequence). The CDR3 protein is CATQPTGHSSYEQYF. The CDR3 DNA reads as TGTGCCACCCAACCGACAGGTCACAGCTCCTACGAGCAGTACTTC.

The chain recombines TRBV9 with TRBJ2-3; TRBD2 matches at 10 bases. The trim removed 2 bases at V and 13 bases at J, leaving 7 bases unmatched. The germline V gene has CDR1 SGDLS and CDR2 YYNGEE. The CDR3 has 13 residues. CDR3 in amino acids: CASSVGLAAPEYF. As DNA, the CDR3 is TGTGCCAGCAGCGTCGGACTAGCGGCCCCTGAGTATTTT. The full variable domain, completed using reference TRBV9 and TRBJ2-3, is DSGVTQTPKHLITATGQRVTLRCSPRSGDLSVYWYQQSLDQGLQFLIQYYNGEERAKGNILERFSAQQFPDLHSELNLSSLELGDSALYFCASSVGLAAPEYFGPGTRLTVL.

As DNA, the CDR3 is TGTGCCACCAGCAGAGTGGGACAGCAGGTGAAGACCCAGTACTTC. This encodes CATSRVGQQVKTQYF. V gene TRBV15 combines with J gene TRBJ2-5; TRBD1 aligns across 7 bases. This CDR3 has 15 residues. Germline V gene sequence: CDR1 LNHNV, CDR2 YYDKDF (reference sequence). V shed 1 base and J 6 bases; nucleotides not matched to a gene: 8.

This clone was recorded only once. The chain has TRBV6-5 and TRBJ2-7; 7 bases line up with TRBD2. CDR3 length: 14 residues. V lost 4 bases, J lost 3 bases, and 6 bases stayed unmatched. Germline lookup yields CDR1 MNHEY and CDR2 SVGAGI. CDR3 loop: CASSFSSGNYEQYF. CDR3 in DNA: TGTGCCAGCAGTTTCTCTAGCGGTAACTACGAGCAGTACTTC.

The chain combines TRBV9 with TRBJ1-2; D is unresolved. The germline V and J ends were trimmed by 0 bases and 0 bases, with 9 bases remaining between them. The CDR3 extends over 15 amino acids. Germline CDR1 SGDLS, CDR2 YYNGEE. The CDR3 sequence is CASSVDWGANYGYTF. The CDR3 DNA is TGTGCCAGCAGCGTAGATTGGGGAGCTAACTATGGCTACACCTTC.

This rearrangement joins TRBV29-1 to TRBJ1-3; D not resolved. The V and J ends lost 4 bases and 5 bases respectively, with 9 bases between them. The CDR3 runs 12 residues. Germline CDR1 SQVTM, CDR2 ANQGSEA. The CDR3 reads CSVASGRNTIYF. CDR3 sequence (DNA): TGCAGCGTTGCGTCCGGGAGAAACACCATATATTTT.

The chain combines TRBV30 with TRBJ2-7, with 7 bases identical to TRBD1. This CDR3 has 13 amino acids. Germline trimming cut 0 bases from V and 3 bases from J; bases unmatched to any gene: 2. Germline CDR1 reads GTSNPN; CDR2 reads SVGIG (reference sequence). The chain's CDR3 is CAWSVTGLYEQYF. As DNA, the CDR3 is TGTGCCTGGAGTGTGACAGGGCTCTACGAGCAGTACTTC.

Here the CDR3 reads CASSQPTGGNYGYTF. The CDR3 DNA follows: TGCGCCAGCAGCCAACCGACAGGGGGTAACTATGGCTACACCTTC. This chain connects TRBV4-1 to TRBJ1-2, with 9 bases identical to TRBD1. Germline V lookup: CDR1 MGHRA, CDR2 YSYEKL. The CDR3 contains 15 residues. Trimming took 2 bases from V and 1 from J; bases not matched to a gene: 2.

This clone was seen a few times. J is TRBJ2-7 and V is TRBV6-5, with 8 nucleotides matching TRBD1. Germline CDR1 MNHEY, CDR2 SVGAGI. The CDR3 consists of 11 residues. V lost 8 bases to trimming and J lost 3 bases; unmatched junction nucleotides: 0. For the CDR3, the DNA is TGTGCCAGCGGACAGGGCTACGAGCAGTACTTC. It translates to CASGQGYEQYF.

The chain joins TRBV7-8 to TRBJ1-2; tentatively, D is TRBD1 (6 bases). V dropped 6 bases and J dropped 1 base, with 12 bases sitting between them. This CDR3 is built from 14 residues. Germline loops: CDR1 SGHVS, CDR2 FQNEAQ. CDR3 sequence reads: CASSGGDNNYGYTF. CDR3 in DNA: TGTGCCAGCAGTGGAGGGGACAATAACTATGGCTACACCTTC.